A single sample gave rise to the 23 T cell receptor beta chains below, sequenced in a study of cytotoxic CD8 clonotypes in ibrutinib-treated CLL. This table comes from immunoSEQ multiplex PCR, and its TCRdb copy is limited to in-frame clones, with some not included. The sample lists about 140,000 clones; approximately 90% were seen once. The sequenced sample was PBMCs, obtained after 12 months of ibrutinib treatment. Source of these receptors: a human donor with chronic lymphocytic leukemia.

The rearrangement uses TRBV30 and TRBJ2-7; the match to TRBD1 covers 12 bases. This CDR3 region has 14 residues. Germline CDR1 and CDR2: GTSNPN and SVGIG (reference sequence). The trim removed 5 bases at V and 5 bases at J, leaving 7 bases unmatched. CDR3 protein: CAWGRDRGRHEQYF. CDR3 DNA sequence: TGTGCCTGGGGACGGGACAGGGGGCGCCACGAGCAGTACTTC.

The rearrangement uses TRBV7-6 and TRBJ1-1, with 8 bases fitting TRBD1. The CDR3 spans 16 residues. Per the germline V gene, CDR1 is SGHVS and CDR2 is FNYEAQ. The ends lost 1 base at V and 4 bases at J; junction bases unmatched: 8. The DNA of the CDR3 is TGTGCCAGCAGCTTAGAATCAGGGGGCTTAGGCACTGAAGCTTTCTTT. It codes for CASSLESGGLGTEAFF.

The chain is built from TRBV7-2 and TRBJ1-1; D possibly corresponds to TRBD1 (5 bases). Germline-derived CDR1 and CDR2 are SGHTA and FQGNSA. The V gene lost 1 base and the J gene lost 11 bases, with 17 bases spanning the gap. The CDR3 runs to 14 residues. CDR3 sequence (DNA): TGTGCCAGCAGCTTAGTGGCGGGACCTGGTGGCGCTTTCTTT. This translates into CASSLVAGPGGAFF.

The rearrangement links TRBV5-4 to TRBJ2-3; 10 bases agree with TRBD2. The CDR3 spans 14 residues. Germline-derived CDR1 and CDR2 are SGHNT and YYREEE (reference sequence). J gave up 6 bases and V 4 bases, and 5 bases lay outside the gene matches. The CDR3 sequence: CASSVGLALDTQYF. The DNA for the CDR3 is TGTGCCAGCAGCGTGGGACTAGCGCTTGATACGCAGTATTTT.

The rearrangement joins TRBV27 to TRBJ2-3; the match to TRBD2 covers 7 bases. Germline CDR1 and CDR2: MNHEY and SMNVEV (reference sequence). After removal of 7 bases from V and 0 bases from J, the junction contained 7 bases not matched to a gene. CDR3 length equals 15 residues. The CDR3 protein is CASKWASGSTDTQYF. The CDR3 nucleotides read TGTGCCAGCAAGTGGGCTAGCGGTAGCACAGATACGCAGTATTTT.

The genes are TRBV6-6 and TRBJ2-7; 11 bases match TRBD1. The CDR3 covers 15 residues. Germline CDR1 and CDR2: MNHNY and SVGAGI (reference sequence). V gave up 6 bases and J gave up 6 bases; unmatched junction bases: 10. The CDR3 is CASSPTGTGGGEQYF. In DNA, the CDR3 is TGTGCCAGCAGCCCAACCGGGACAGGGGGTGGCGAGCAGTACTTC.

J is TRBJ2-7 and V is TRBV2; 9 positions agree with TRBD2. CDR1 is SNHLY and CDR2 is FYNNEI in the germline V gene. With 9 bases clipped from V and 0 bases from J, the junction kept 0 bases outside the gene matches. The CDR3 loop spans 12 amino acids. The CDR3 nucleotides read TGTGCCAGTAGCGGGAGCTCCTACGAGCAGTACTTC. Amino acid sequence: CASSGSSYEQYF. Variable domain in full (rest from reference TRBV2 and TRBJ2-7): EPEVTQTPSHQVTQMGQEVILRCVPISNHLYFYWYRQILGQKVEFLVSFYNNEISEKSEIFDDQFSVERPDGSNFTLKIRSTKLEDSAMYFCASSGSSYEQYFGPGTRLTVT.

CDR3 residues: CASSQARTSGSDYEQYF. The CDR3 DNA is TGTGCCAGCAGCCAAGCCCGGACTAGCGGGAGTGACTACGAGCAGTACTTC. The rearrangement uses TRBV4-2 and TRBJ2-7, with TRBD2 identical over 13 bases. V lost 1 base and J lost 3; bases outside the gene matches: 6. The CDR3 has 17 amino acids. Looked up from germline, CDR1 is LGHNA and CDR2 is YNFKEQ.

The chain uses TRBV12-5 and TRBJ1-2, with 7 bases aligning to TRBD1. The CDR3 is 14 amino acids. The V and J ends lost 7 bases and 3 bases, in that order; junction bases with no gene match: 8. The germline V gene encodes CDR1 LGHNT and CDR2 FRNRAP. The CDR3 loop reads CASDHSGTDYGYTF. As DNA, the CDR3 is TGTGCTAGTGATCATTCCGGGACAGACTATGGCTACACCTTC.

The DNA of the CDR3 is TGCGCCAGCAGCTTGGTTCCCGGTGTCGATGAGCAGTTCTTC. Translated: CASSLVPGVDEQFF. V usage is TRBV5-1 and J usage is TRBJ2-1; D is uncertain. Between the trimmed V and J ends, which lost 0 bases and 8 bases, there was a span of 12 bases. CDR3 length equals 14 residues. Germline-derived CDR1 and CDR2 are SGHRS and YFSETQ.

The J gene is TRBJ1-2, the V gene TRBV28, with D unresolved. The length of the CDR3 is 13 residues. In germline, CDR1 is MDHEN, CDR2 SYDVKM. Trimming pared 6 bases from V and 4 bases from J, leaving 12 bases between. This CDR3 is CASSLPGLYGYTF. Here the CDR3 DNA reads TGTGCCAGCAGCCTACCCGGACTCTATGGCTACACCTTC.

This chain links TRBV28 with TRBJ2-5; 8 nucleotides align to TRBD2. Per the germline V gene, CDR1 is MDHEN and CDR2 is SYDVKM. The V and J ends lost 8 bases and 4 bases, in that order; junction bases with no gene match: 15. CDR3 length: 16 residues. The CDR3 nucleotides read TGTGCCAGCCCCGCCCAGCGGGAGAGTTTGGCAGAGACCCAGTACTTC. Its protein product is CASPAQRESLAETQYF.

This sequence joins TRBV28 and TRBJ1-5, with TRBD1 as a possible D gene (5 bases). V was clipped by 6 bases and J by 2 bases, with 14 bases between them. The CDR3 spans 15 residues. The germline V gene encodes CDR1 MDHEN and CDR2 SYDVKM. CDR3 in amino acids: CASRFRSGGNQPQHF. For the CDR3, the DNA is TGTGCCAGCAGATTCCGGTCGGGGGGCAATCAGCCCCAGCATTTT.

This chain uses TRBV29-1 with TRBJ2-7; TRBD2 aligns across 7 bases. This CDR3 is built from 12 residues. Germline loops: CDR1 SQVTM, CDR2 ANQGSEA. With 7 bases clipped from V and 0 bases from J, the junction kept 3 bases outside the gene matches. DNA for the CDR3: TGCAGCGCTAGGACTAGCTCCTACGAGCAGTACTTC. This translates into CSARTSSYEQYF.

This clone appeared once. The chain employs TRBV6-6 and TRBJ1-2, with D perhaps TRBD1 (5 bases). Germline V gives CDR1 MNHNY, CDR2 SVGAGI (reference sequence). V was pared by 0 bases and J by 5 bases, with 10 bases between. The CDR3 is 14 residues long. The CDR3 DNA follows: TGTGCCAGCAGTTACTCGAGGGACGGTTATGGCTACACCTTC. Its translation: CASSYSRDGYGYTF.

The chain combines TRBV2 with TRBJ2-6, with D uncertain. Trimming stripped 7 bases from V and 0 bases from J, with 4 bases between. Germline lookup yields CDR1 SNHLY and CDR2 FYNNEI. This CDR3 has 13 amino acids. CDR3 in DNA: TGTGCCAGCACGGGCTCTGGGGCCAACGTCCTGACTTTC. Amino acid sequence: CASTGSGANVLTF.

The J gene is TRBJ1-1, the V gene TRBV9; D ambiguous. Germline V gives CDR1 SGDLS, CDR2 YYNGEE. The CDR3 totals 13 residues. V lost 0 bases, J lost 6 bases, and 9 bases lay in between. The CDR3 reads CASSVDQKAEAFF. The CDR3 DNA reads as TGTGCCAGCAGCGTAGACCAGAAGGCTGAAGCTTTCTTT.

V is TRBV4-2 and J is TRBJ2-7; D ambiguous. Germline V gene data show CDR1 as LGHNA and CDR2 as YNFKEQ. CDR3 length: 15 amino acids. V lost 4 bases and J lost 3, with 16 bases in between. The CDR3 protein is CASSPRLSPLYEQYF. CDR3 DNA: TGTGCCAGCAGCCCACGTCTTAGCCCCCTCTACGAGCAGTACTTC.

V usage is TRBV6-1 and J usage is TRBJ2-1; D gene unclear. The germline gives CDR1 MNHNS, CDR2 SASEGT. CDR3 length: 16 residues. V was cut by 1 base and J by 0 bases, with 10 bases left in between. CDR3 protein: CASSEDLRSSYNEQFF. The CDR3 DNA reads TGTGCCAGCAGTGAAGACCTGCGGAGCTCCTACAATGAGCAGTTCTTC.

The rearrangement links TRBV6-4 to TRBJ1-1; 9 bases are a match to TRBD1. CDR1 and CDR2 (germline): MRHNA, SNTAGT. The CDR3 is 13 amino acids. V was pared by 6 bases and J by 4 bases, with 3 bases of the junction left unmatched. CDR3 residues: CASRETGGTEAFF. The DNA of the CDR3 is TGTGCCAGCAGGGAGACAGGGGGCACTGAAGCTTTCTTT.

V gene TRBV6-5 combines with J gene TRBJ1-2; the match to TRBD1 covers 8 bases. CDR3 length equals 15 residues. Germline V gene data show CDR1 as MNHEY and CDR2 as SVGAGI. Trimming removed 5 bases from V and 4 bases from J; junction bases left unmatched: 9. CDR3 in DNA: TGTGCCAGCAGTCTCCGGACAGGGATCGGCTATGGCTACACCTTC. This codes for CASSLRTGIGYGYTF.

The chain links TRBV6-6 to TRBJ2-5; no definite D call. This CDR3 region has 12 residues. The V gene's germline CDR1 is MNHNY and CDR2 SVGAGI (reference sequence). Trimming took 0 bases from V and 5 from J, leaving 4 bases between them. The CDR3 nucleotides are TGTGCCAGCAGTTACTCGACGGAGACCCAGTACTTC. Translating gives CASSYSTETQYF.

The rearrangement links TRBV28 to TRBJ1-4, with D uncertain. The CDR3 extends over 16 amino acids. Germline V gives CDR1 MDHEN, CDR2 SYDVKM. Trimming cost V 10 bases and J 2 bases, with 20 bases left between them. Here the CDR3 reads CATLSRLARTNEKLFF. The DNA for the CDR3 is TGTGCCACCTTGTCCCGGTTGGCACGGACTAATGAAAAACTGTTTTTT. Variable domain in full (rest from reference TRBV28 and TRBJ1-4): DVKVTQSSRYLVKRTGEKVFLECVQDMDHENMFWYRQDPGLGLRLIYFSYDVKMKEKGDIPEGYSVSREKKERFSLILESASTNQTSMYLCATLSRLARTNEKLFFGSGTQLSVL.